This T cell receptor (beta chain) was profiled in a study of T cell responses to AZD1222 COVID-19 vaccine. Data came from immunoSEQ multiplex PCR; TCRdb stores just in-frame clones and leaves some out. The top ten hold roughly 17% of the sample, which has tens of thousands of clones, more than 75% seen once. The source was peripheral blood, collected on day 0 of AZD1222 vaccination. The TCR originated in an adult in good health.

CDR3 bases: TGTGCCAGCAGTCTGCCCTCCGGACGGCTCCAAGAGACCCAGTACTTC. It is translated as CASSLPSGRLQETQYF. The chain uses TRBV28 and TRBJ2-5; D call uncertain. Germline V gene lookup returns CDR1 MDHEN and CDR2 SYDVKM. The ends were cut back, 5 bases at V and 1 base at J, with 17 bases in the middle. The CDR3 length is 16 residues. Using reference TRBV28 and TRBJ2-5 for the parts outside the CDR3, the full variable domain is DVKVTQSSRYLVKRTGEKVFLECVQDMDHENMFWYRQDPGLGLRLIYFSYDVKMKEKGDIPEGYSVSREKKERFSLILESASTNQTSMYLCASSLPSGRLQETQYFGPGTRLLVL.